These 19 T cell receptor beta chains came from one sample sequenced in a study of shared clonotypes between healthy human individuals. CD8 cells regarded as naive lacked CD45RO, were positively chosen for CCR7, and omitted terminally differentiated effector memory CD45RA+ cells. The method was immunoSEQ multiplex PCR; TCRdb's version includes in-frame clones alone and lacks a portion of them. The sample lists about 2.1 million clones, roughly 95% occurring once. Sequences were obtained from naive CD8+ T cells from PBMCs. These receptors were taken from a man in his late teens or twenties in good health. Some clones in this sample may be carry-over from other donors' samples.

The rearrangement joins TRBV27 to TRBJ2-7, with 10 bases lining up with TRBD2. The germline V gene encodes CDR1 MNHEY and CDR2 SMNVEV (reference sequence). V lost 4 bases, J lost 4 bases, and 10 bases stayed unmatched. This CDR3 is 16 amino acids long. CDR3 protein: CASSSNPGSGRYEQYF. CDR3 in DNA: TGTGCCAGCAGTTCAAACCCCGGTAGCGGGAGGTACGAGCAGTACTTC.

The sample holds a few counts of this clone. Other DNA sequences in the sample encode the same CDR3. CDR3 nucleotide sequence: TGTGCCAGTAGTATGTGGGGCAATGAGCAGTTCTTC. The encoded protein is CASSMWGNEQFF. The gene calls are TRBV19 and TRBJ2-1; D call uncertain. The V gene's germline CDR1 is LNHDA and CDR2 SQIVND (reference sequence). The V end was cut by 3 bases, the J end by 6 bases, with 6 bases between. The CDR3 loop spans 12 amino acids.

This chain uses TRBV7-9 with TRBJ2-5; 12 bases match TRBD2. Germline V gene data show CDR1 as SEHNR and CDR2 as FQNEAQ (reference sequence). This CDR3 is built from 16 residues. The J segment lost 3 bases and the V segment lost 5 bases, leaving 7 bases of the junction unmatched. The CDR3 is CASSQTSGRSEETQYF. In DNA, the CDR3 is TGTGCCAGCAGCCAGACTAGCGGGAGATCGGAAGAGACCCAGTACTTC.

V gene TRBV6-1 combines with J gene TRBJ2-2; D ambiguous. V lost 3 bases and J 6 bases, leaving 11 bases between the germline ends. Germline V gene lookup returns CDR1 MNHNS and CDR2 SASEGT. The CDR3 has 14 amino acids. The CDR3 is CASSDIGWPGELFF. As DNA, the CDR3 is TGTGCCAGCAGTGATATCGGATGGCCCGGGGAGCTGTTTTTT.

The chain has TRBV7-9 and TRBJ1-1, with 7 nucleotides matching TRBD1. Germline trimming cut 5 bases from V and 4 bases from J; bases unmatched to any gene: 7. The CDR3 totals 14 residues. CDR1 is SEHNR, CDR2 FQNEAQ, per germline (reference sequence). In DNA form, the CDR3 reads TGTGCCAGCAGCGGAGGCAGGGGGGTCACTGAAGCTTTCTTT. It specifies CASSGGRGVTEAFF.

The rearrangement joins TRBV2 to TRBJ1-2; TRBD1 aligns across 11 bases. CDR1 and CDR2 (germline): SNHLY, FYNNEI. The CDR3 has 18 amino acids. Losses at the gene ends were 3 bases for V and 8 bases for J; bases not matched to a gene: 17. DNA of the CDR3: TGTGCCAGCAGTGACCAACGGGACAGGGGGTTACCTATGTGGGGCTACACCTTC. Protein: CASSDQRDRGLPMWGYTF.

The V call is TRBV7-8, the J call TRBJ2-7, with 7 bases matching TRBD1. J lost 2 bases, V lost 5 bases, and 12 bases had no gene match. The germline V gene has CDR1 SGHVS and CDR2 FQNEAQ. This CDR3 comprises 16 residues. CDR3 nucleotide sequence: TGTGCCAGCAGCCCACGGGACAGAAGAACACCCTACGAGCAGTACTTC. Its protein product is CASSPRDRRTPYEQYF.

The CDR3 here is CASSQDRATGGGGYTF. CDR3 in DNA: TGCGCCAGCAGCCAAGATAGGGCGACGGGGGGAGGAGGCTACACCTTC. V and J are TRBV4-1 and TRBJ1-2, with D possibly TRBD1 on 5 matching bases. CDR1 and CDR2 (germline): MGHRA, YSYEKL. This CDR3 contains 16 residues. Trimming took off 0 bases at V and 8 bases at J, with 19 bases between the two ends.

Only one count was recorded for this clone. This chain uses TRBV11-3 with TRBJ2-2; TRBD2 agrees at 14 bases. The CDR3 loop spans 18 amino acids. The ends lost 5 bases at V and 2 bases at J; junction bases unmatched: 7. Germline CDR1 reads SGHNT; CDR2 reads YENEEA. DNA for the CDR3: TGTGCCAGCAGCCCCCGACTAGCGGGAGGGCCCAACACCGGGGAGCTGTTTTTT. Its translation: CASSPRLAGGPNTGELFF. Full variable domain (remainder filled in from reference TRBV11-3 and TRBJ2-2): EAGVVQSPRYKIIEKKQPVAFWCNPISGHNTLYWYLQNLGQGPELLIRYENEEAVDDSQLPKDRFSAERLKGVDSTLKIQPAELGDSAVYLCASSPRLAGGPNTGELFFGEGSRLTVL.

This clone showed up just a few times. This chain uses TRBV30 with TRBJ1-1; tentatively, D is TRBD1 (5 bases). Germline V lookup: CDR1 GTSNPN, CDR2 SVGIG (reference sequence). V gave up 4 bases and J gave up 3 bases, with 12 bases separating them. The CDR3 totals 13 residues. DNA for the CDR3: TGTGCCTGGAATGTCAGGGAGGACACTGAAGCTTTCTTT. Protein sequence: CAWNVREDTEAFF.

The gene calls are TRBV28 and TRBJ2-7; the D gene is possibly TRBD2 (5 bases). The germline V gene encodes CDR1 MDHEN and CDR2 SYDVKM. V shed 1 base and J shed 2 bases, with 12 bases lying between them. The CDR3 extends over 15 amino acids. In DNA, the CDR3 is TGTGCCAGCAGTTTATTCCGCCTCGGGACCTACGAGCAGTACTTC. Translated, it gives CASSLFRLGTYEQYF.

This chain connects TRBV7-9 to TRBJ2-7, with 7 bases lining up with TRBD1. The ends lost 5 bases at V and 3 bases at J; junction bases unmatched: 10. CDR1 SEHNR and CDR2 FQNEAQ come from the germline V gene (reference sequence). CDR3 length: 15 residues. The CDR3 sequence is CASSHGRDRLYEQYF. Written as DNA, the CDR3 is TGTGCCAGCAGCCATGGCCGGGACAGACTCTACGAGCAGTACTTC. The variable domain in full, with the rest retrieved from reference TRBV7-9 and TRBJ2-7, is DTGVSQNPRHKITKRGQNVTFRCDPISEHNRLYWYRQTLGQGPEFLTYFQNEAQLEKSRLLSDRFSAERPKGSFSTLEIQRTEQGDSAMYLCASSHGRDRLYEQYFGPGTRLTVT.

J is TRBJ2-5 and V is TRBV9; 13 bases are a match to TRBD2. The germline CDR1 and CDR2 sequences are SGDLS and YYNGEE. This CDR3 has 18 amino acids. V was clipped by 3 bases and J by 5 bases; unmatched bases: 13. CDR3 in DNA: TGTGCCAGCAGCGGGACTAGCGGGGGCTCTACCAGTCGGGAGACCCAGTACTTC. It translates to CASSGTSGGSTSRETQYF. The variable domain in full, with the rest retrieved from reference TRBV9 and TRBJ2-5, is DSGVTQTPKHLITATGQRVTLRCSPRSGDLSVYWYQQSLDQGLQFLIQYYNGEERAKGNILERFSAQQFPDLHSELNLSSLELGDSALYFCASSGTSGGSTSRETQYFGPGTRLLVL.

Comment on this clone: The sample carries other DNA sequences with the same CDR3. The chain uses TRBV11-2 and TRBJ2-7; D gene unclear. V dropped 1 base and J dropped 2 bases, with 6 bases sitting between them. This CDR3 spans 13 amino acids. Germline V gene lookup returns CDR1 SGHAT and CDR2 FQNNGV. In nucleotides, the CDR3 is TGTGCCAGCAGCTTAGCGACCCCCTACGAGCAGTACTTC. This encodes CASSLATPYEQYF. Full variable domain (rest looked up from reference TRBV11-2 and TRBJ2-7): EAGVAQSPRYKIIEKRQSVAFWCNPISGHATLYWYQQILGQGPKLLIQFQNNGVVDDSQLPKDRFSAERLKGVDSTLKIQPAKLEDSAVYLCASSLATPYEQYFGPGTRLTVT.

The chain carries TRBV7-9 and TRBJ2-2; D may correspond to TRBD1 or TRBD2 (5 bases each). Deletions cut 0 bases from V and 8 bases from J, with 13 bases between. From germline, CDR1 is SEHNR and CDR2 FQNEAQ (reference sequence). This CDR3 comprises 15 residues. The CDR3 DNA follows: TGTGCCAGCAGCTTAGCAACGGGGCATGGAGGGGAGCTGTTTTTT. Translating it yields CASSLATGHGGELFF.

V is TRBV5-5 and J is TRBJ2-7; D gene ambiguous. CDR1 and CDR2 from the germline V gene are SGHKS and YYEKEE (reference sequence). Deletions cut 0 bases from V and 4 bases from J, with 8 bases between. The CDR3 is 13 amino acids. CDR3 in DNA: TGTGCCAGCAGCTTGGGAGTGGCTTACGAGCAGTACTTC. Residues: CASSLGVAYEQYF.

This chain connects TRBV9 to TRBJ2-2; 7 nucleotides align to TRBD2. The CDR3 is made up of 18 amino acids. Germline trimming cut 0 bases from V and 0 bases from J; bases unmatched to any gene: 8. CDR1 is SGDLS and CDR2 is YYNGEE in the germline V gene. CDR3 nucleotides: TGTGCCAGCAGCGTAGCGAGAGGGAGGGACGCGAACACCGGGGAGCTGTTTTTT. Protein product: CASSVARGRDANTGELFF.

The chain links TRBV28 to TRBJ2-7; maybe TRBD1 (6 bases). V was shortened by 4 bases and J by 6 bases, with 13 bases between the two germline ends. This CDR3 comprises 13 residues. CDR1 is MDHEN, CDR2 SYDVKM, per germline. The chain's CDR3 is CASSSYREGEQYF. As DNA, the CDR3 is TGTGCCAGCAGTTCCTACAGGGAAGGCGAGCAGTACTTC.

The CDR3 loop reads CASSLRSQNTGELFF. CDR3 bases: TGTGCCAGCAGCTTAAGGTCCCAGAACACCGGGGAGCTGTTTTTT. V and J are TRBV7-6 and TRBJ2-2; D remains ambiguous. This CDR3 comprises 15 residues. V was clipped by 2 bases and J by 1 base, with 8 bases between them. CDR1 is SGHVS, CDR2 FNYEAQ, per germline.